The rows below give T cell receptor beta chains drawn from one sample of a study of blood T cell repertoires in COVID-19. Profiling relied on immunoSEQ multiplex PCR, and the TCRdb table lists in-frame clones only, not all of them. This table holds just under 350,000 clones, around 87% found once. The sample was peripheral blood. Source of these receptors: a woman in her fifties or sixties with COVID-19, enrolled during active disease. Both conserved end residues are part of each CDR3. The order of the fields is CDR3 protein, CDR3 DNA, J gene, CDR3 length, V gene, D gene, clone size. D genes are given only for firm matches. Clone size is given for some rows only: seen once, a few or many times, or a class if the clone is expanded.

CDR3aa: CATSASPNEQFF
CDR3nt: TGTGCCACCAGTGCTTCCCCCAATGAGCAGTTCTTC
j_gene: TRBJ2-1
len: 12
v_gene: TRBV24-1
d_gene: -
abundance: -

CDR3aa: CASSPPGTSGNEQFF
CDR3nt: TGTGCCAGCAGCCCGCCCGGGACTAGCGGAAATGAGCAGTTCTTC
j_gene: TRBJ2-1
len: 15
v_gene: TRBV9
d_gene: TRBD2
abundance: -

CDR3aa: CASSLVQGAASPLHF
CDR3nt: TGCGCCAGCAGCTTGGTGCAGGGGGCAGCTTCACCCCTCCACTTT
j_gene: TRBJ1-6
len: 15
v_gene: TRBV5-1
d_gene: TRBD1
abundance: -

CDR3aa: CASSYRDLLPFNEQFF
CDR3nt: TGTGCCAGTAGTTACCGTGACTTGCTACCGTTCAATGAGCAGTTCTTC
j_gene: TRBJ2-1
len: 16
v_gene: TRBV19
d_gene: -
abundance: -

CDR3aa: CASSFFFREDNEQFF
CDR3nt: TGTGCCAGCAGCTTCTTCTTCAGGGAGGACAATGAGCAGTTCTTC
j_gene: TRBJ2-1
len: 15
v_gene: TRBV7-9
d_gene: -
abundance: -

CDR3aa: CASSFRTSGPYEQYF
CDR3nt: TGTGCCAGCAGCTTTCGGACTAGCGGACCCTACGAGCAGTACTTC
j_gene: TRBJ2-7
len: 15
v_gene: TRBV7-9
d_gene: TRBD2
abundance: -

CDR3aa: CASKTYRDRGTASETQYF
CDR3nt: TGCGCCAGCAAAACCTACCGGGACAGGGGGACGGCATCAGAGACCCAGTACTTC
j_gene: TRBJ2-5
len: 18
v_gene: TRBV4-3
d_gene: TRBD1
abundance: once

CDR3aa: CASSPTRGGLGKLAEAFF
CDR3nt: TGTGCCAGCAGCCCTACACGCGGGGGACTCGGGAAGCTCGCTGAAGCTTTCTTT
j_gene: TRBJ1-1
len: 18
v_gene: TRBV21-1
d_gene: -
abundance: -

CDR3aa: CASTLDRDNSPLHF
CDR3nt: TGTGCCAGCACACTGGACAGGGATAATTCACCCCTCCACTTT
j_gene: TRBJ1-6
len: 14
v_gene: TRBV18
d_gene: TRBD1
abundance: -

CDR3aa: CASGLVLVSVGVGRMRDEAFF
CDR3nt: TGTGCTAGTGGTTTGGTACTGGTGTCTGTCGGAGTCGGGCGGATGAGGGATGAAGCTTTCTTT
j_gene: TRBJ1-1
len: 21
v_gene: TRBV12-5
d_gene: -
abundance: -

CDR3aa: CASSFRQGAGETQYF
CDR3nt: TGTGCCAGCAGTTTCAGACAGGGGGCGGGAGAGACCCAGTACTTC
j_gene: TRBJ2-5
len: 15
v_gene: TRBV7-7
d_gene: TRBD1
abundance: -

CDR3aa: CASSLAGLEQFF
CDR3nt: TGTGCCAGCAGCTTAGCGGGACTAGAGCAGTTCTTC
j_gene: TRBJ2-1
len: 12
v_gene: TRBV7-2
d_gene: TRBD2
abundance: -

CDR3aa: CASSPPRGGETDTQYF
CDR3nt: TGTGCCAGCTCACCACCGAGAGGGGGTGAAACAGATACGCAGTATTTT
j_gene: TRBJ2-3
len: 16
v_gene: TRBV18
d_gene: -
abundance: -

CDR3aa: CASSLGGRGSDTQYF
CDR3nt: TGTGCCAGCAGCTTGGGCGGGAGAGGATCAGATACGCAGTATTTT
j_gene: TRBJ2-3
len: 15
v_gene: TRBV5-4
d_gene: TRBD2
abundance: -

CDR3aa: CASSKVNFGSGRAYEQYF
CDR3nt: TGTGCCAGCAGCAAAGTAAATTTCGGTAGCGGGAGGGCCTACGAGCAGTACTTC
j_gene: TRBJ2-7
len: 18
v_gene: TRBV21-1
d_gene: -
abundance: -

CDR3aa: CASSGLAGEGYEQYF
CDR3nt: TGTGCCAGCAGCGGATTAGCGGGAGAAGGCTACGAGCAGTACTTC
j_gene: TRBJ2-7
len: 15
v_gene: TRBV9
d_gene: TRBD2
abundance: -

CDR3aa: CATRLEALGTEAFF
CDR3nt: TGTGCCACCAGGCTGGAGGCCCTGGGCACTGAAGCTTTCTTT
j_gene: TRBJ1-1
len: 14
v_gene: TRBV6-5
d_gene: -
abundance: -

CDR3aa: CASSYSGDLGEQYF
CDR3nt: TGTGCCAGCAGTTACTCAGGGGATCTGGGGGAGCAGTACTTC
j_gene: TRBJ2-7
len: 14
v_gene: TRBV6-6
d_gene: -
abundance: once

CDR3aa: CATSVKRESGANVLTF
CDR3nt: TGTGCCACCAGTGTAAAAAGGGAGTCTGGGGCCAACGTCCTGACTTTC
j_gene: TRBJ2-6
len: 16
v_gene: TRBV24-1
d_gene: -
abundance: -

CDR3aa: CASSPGTDYEQYF
CDR3nt: TGTGCCAGCTCACCCGGGACAGACTACGAGCAGTACTTC
j_gene: TRBJ2-7
len: 13
v_gene: TRBV18
d_gene: TRBD1
abundance: -

CDR3aa: CASSSPGPLGLGGETQYF
CDR3nt: TGTGCCAGCAGCTCCCCGGGACCGCTGGGACTAGGGGGGGAGACCCAGTACTTC
j_gene: TRBJ2-5
len: 18
v_gene: TRBV7-9
d_gene: TRBD2
abundance: -

CDR3aa: CASRGTGPNTEAFF
CDR3nt: TGTGCCAGCAGGGGGACAGGGCCAAACACTGAAGCTTTCTTT
j_gene: TRBJ1-1
len: 14
v_gene: TRBV7-9
d_gene: TRBD1
abundance: -

CDR3aa: CASTPSQGISGYTF
CDR3nt: TGTGCCAGTACCCCGAGTCAGGGAATTAGTGGCTACACCTTC
j_gene: TRBJ1-2
len: 14
v_gene: TRBV19
d_gene: -
abundance: -

CDR3aa: CASSPLSSGANVLTF
CDR3nt: TGCGCCAGCAGCCCTCTGAGCTCTGGGGCCAACGTCCTGACTTTC
j_gene: TRBJ2-6
len: 15
v_gene: TRBV5-1
d_gene: -
abundance: -

CDR3aa: CASSERVTDNSPLHF
CDR3nt: TGTGCCAGCAGTGAGAGGGTTACGGATAATTCACCCCTCCACTTT
j_gene: TRBJ1-6
len: 15
v_gene: TRBV6-1
d_gene: -
abundance: -

CDR3aa: CASSPQTSGGYEQYF
CDR3nt: TGTGCCAGCAGTCCACAGACTAGCGGGGGCTACGAGCAGTACTTC
j_gene: TRBJ2-7
len: 15
v_gene: TRBV27
d_gene: TRBD2
abundance: -

CDR3aa: CASSQRDRAAYGYTF
CDR3nt: TGTGCCAGCAGCCAGAGGGACAGGGCGGCCTATGGCTACACCTTC
j_gene: TRBJ1-2
len: 15
v_gene: TRBV3-1/TRBV3-2
d_gene: TRBD1
abundance: -